These 11 T cell receptor beta chains were all obtained from the same sample, sequenced in a study of control samples from healthy donors and cancer patients. The table came from immunoSEQ multiplex PCR; TCRdb's copy has only in-frame clones and leaves some out. The sample shows over 100,000 clones, around 88% of them seen only once. Material for sequencing was blood. The receptor set was obtained from a woman between 45 and 60 years old in good health.

The gene calls are TRBV6-5 and TRBJ2-2, with 8 bases identical to TRBD1. The CDR3 is made up of 15 amino acids. CDR1 MNHEY and CDR2 SVGAGI come from the germline V gene. V lost 6 bases and J lost 3; bases outside the gene matches: 6. DNA of the CDR3: TGTGCCAGCAGAGGAGACAGGGGCTACACCGGGGAGCTGTTTTTT. Translation gives CASRGDRGYTGELFF.

This chain joins TRBV24-1 and TRBJ1-6; D not certain. V gave up 11 bases and J gave up 0 bases, with 7 bases separating them. Germline CDR1 is KGHDR and CDR2 is SFDVKD. The CDR3 is 13 residues long. The CDR3 loop reads CASQSSYNSPLHF. In nucleotides, the CDR3 is TGTGCCAGTCAGAGCTCCTATAATTCACCCCTCCACTTT.

CDR3: CAWSPGQGAPGNTQYF. The CDR3, as DNA: TGTGCCTGGAGTCCTGGACAGGGGGCTCCGGGTAATACGCAGTATTTT. The rearrangement joins TRBV30 to TRBJ2-3; 11 bases match TRBD1. With 2 bases clipped from V and 7 bases from J, the junction kept 11 bases outside the gene matches. There are 16 residues in the CDR3. From germline, CDR1 is GTSNPN and CDR2 SVGIG (reference sequence).

The chain is built from TRBV11-3 and TRBJ1-5; D is possibly TRBD1 (5 bases). This CDR3 comprises 19 residues. V was clipped by 5 bases and J by 0 bases, with 23 bases between them. The germline CDR1 and CDR2 sequences are SGHNT and YENEEA. The CDR3 sequence: CASSPSTAGSVTSNQPQHF. CDR3 coding DNA: TGTGCCAGCAGCCCCTCCACTGCAGGGTCCGTGACTAGCAATCAGCCCCAGCATTTT.

The chain carries TRBV11-2 and TRBJ2-3; the D call may be TRBD1 or TRBD2 (6 bases each). This CDR3 has 14 amino acids. Germline CDR1 reads SGHAT; CDR2 reads FQNNGV. Trimming left V 3 bases short and J 5 bases short, with 12 bases between. The CDR3 nucleotides are TGTGCCAGCAGCTTGGTAGGGGGGCAAGATACGCAGTATTTT. Amino acids: CASSLVGGQDTQYF.

The genes are TRBV10-3 and TRBJ2-1, with D hard to call. V shed 0 bases and J shed 4 bases, with 4 bases lying between them. Germline V gene lookup returns CDR1 ENHRY and CDR2 SYGVKD. The CDR3 runs to 13 residues. Here the CDR3 reads CAISESEYNEQFF. CDR3 bases: TGTGCCATCAGTGAGTCTGAGTACAATGAGCAGTTCTTC.

The chain's CDR3 is CASSLAGGRENSPLHF. The CDR3 bases are TGCGCCAGCAGCTTGGCCGGGGGACGGGAAAATTCACCCCTCCACTTT. The chain combines TRBV5-1 with TRBJ1-6; perhaps TRBD1 as D (5 bases). The CDR3 consists of 16 residues. The V end lost 0 bases, the J end lost 7 bases, and 14 bases lay between the germline ends. The germline V gene has CDR1 SGHRS and CDR2 YFSETQ. Filled out from reference TRBV5-1 and TRBJ1-6, the complete variable domain reads KAGVTQTPRYLIKTRGQQVTLSCSPISGHRSVSWYQQTPGQGLQFLFEYFSETQRNKGNFPGRFSGRQFSNSRSEMNVSTLELGDSALYLCASSLAGGRENSPLHFGNGTRLTVT.

The rearrangement joins TRBV18 to TRBJ1-1; possibly TRBD1 for D (5 bases). Trimming took 3 bases from V and 5 from J, leaving 22 bases between them. Germline CDR1 is KGHSH and CDR2 is LQKENI. This CDR3 contains 17 residues. CDR3 nucleotide sequence: TGTGCCAGCTCACCTACTTTTGACGTTTGGAGGGGAACTGAAGCTTTCTTT. Its protein is CASSPTFDVWRGTEAFF.

The chain employs TRBV4-1 and TRBJ1-1; D is ambiguous. Trimming removed 1 base from V and 7 bases from J, with 7 bases in between. CDR3 length: 12 amino acids. Germline V gene lookup returns CDR1 MGHRA and CDR2 YSYEKL. The CDR3 spells CASSQGEVEAFF. In nucleotides, the CDR3 is TGCGCCAGCAGCCAAGGAGAGGTTGAAGCTTTCTTT.

This clone appeared once. The chain carries TRBV19 and TRBJ1-5, with a weak D call TRBD1 (5 bases). The CDR3 totals 15 residues. CDR1 and CDR2 (germline): LNHDA, SQIVND (reference sequence). Trimming took 5 bases from V and 4 from J, leaving 15 bases between them. CDR3 in amino acids: CASSVPGTVNQPQHF. CDR3 in DNA: TGTGCCAGTAGTGTACCAGGGACGGTGAATCAGCCCCAGCATTTT.

This clone was picked up one time. The J gene is TRBJ2-2, the V gene TRBV21-1. TRBV21-1 is labeled a pseudogene. The CDR3 has 14 amino acids. CDR3 in amino acids: CASSKETEHRGAVF. The CDR3, as DNA: TGTGCCAGCAGCAAAGAGACAGAACACCGGGGAGCTGTTTTT.